This is a list of T cell receptor beta chains from one sample in a study of blood T cells in healthy people across ages. TCRdb reprocessed the 5' RACE reads with MiXCR, giving one entry per CDR3 protein. The table has around 1.5 million distinct CDR3 sequences, 55% to 75% seen once. Sequencing was carried out using blood. These receptors came from a man aged 18 to 29 in good health. The CDR3 runs from the conserved cysteine through the conserved F or W. The order of the fields is CDR3 length, D gene, clone size, V gene, J gene, CDR3 protein, CDR3 DNA. A D gene is named only where the DNA matches it firmly. Clone size is shown for a subset of rows, as once, few, many or a class of expanded clone.

len: 11
d_gene: TRBD2
abundance: .
v_gene: TRBV20-1
j_gene: TRBJ2-7
CDR3aa: CSAGTNDEQYF
CDR3nt: TGCAGTGCCGGGACTAACGACGAGCAGTACTTC

len: 16
d_gene: TRBD1
abundance: .
v_gene: TRBV5-1
j_gene: TRBJ2-3
CDR3aa: CASSLGTAIYADTQYF
CDR3nt: TGCGCCAGCAGCCTTGGGACAGCAATTTATGCAGATACGCAGTATTTT

len: 15
d_gene: .
abundance: .
v_gene: TRBV4-1
j_gene: TRBJ2-2
CDR3aa: CASSQGVLADGELFF
CDR3nt: TGCGCCAGCAGCCAAGGGGTACTAGCTGACGGGGAGCTGTTTTTT

len: 15
d_gene: TRBD1
abundance: .
v_gene: TRBV13
j_gene: TRBJ1-6
CDR3aa: CASSFQTGSNSPLHF
CDR3nt: TGTGCCAGCAGCTTCCAGACAGGGAGTAACTCACCCCTCCACTTT

len: 13
d_gene: .
abundance: .
v_gene: TRBV12-3/TRBV12-4
j_gene: TRBJ1-4
CDR3aa: CASSLALHEKLFF
CDR3nt: TGTGCCAGCAGTTTGGCACTCCACGAAAAACTGTTTTTT

len: 13
d_gene: .
abundance: .
v_gene: TRBV7-9
j_gene: TRBJ2-1
CDR3aa: CVSSSPGLNEQFF
CDR3nt: TGTGTCAGCAGCTCCCCAGGGTTAAATGAGCAGTTCTTC

len: 15
d_gene: .
abundance: .
v_gene: TRBV20-1
j_gene: TRBJ2-6
CDR3aa: CSARDISGLANVLTF
CDR3nt: TGCAGTGCTAGAGATATCTCCGGGCTGGCCAACGTCCTGACTTTC

len: 16
d_gene: .
abundance: .
v_gene: TRBV7-2
j_gene: TRBJ1-6
CDR3aa: CASSLSARASNSPLHF
CDR3nt: TGTGCCAGCAGCCTATCCGCCCGGGCCAGTAATTCACCCCTCCACTTT

len: 16
d_gene: TRBD1
abundance: .
v_gene: TRBV20-1
j_gene: TRBJ2-1
CDR3aa: CSARDLGQGSRNEQFF
CDR3nt: TGCAGTGCTAGAGATCTAGGACAGGGGAGTCGCAATGAGCAGTTCTTC

len: 13
d_gene: .
abundance: few
v_gene: TRBV6-5
j_gene: TRBJ1-6
CDR3aa: CASKRERGSPLHF
CDR3nt: TGTGCCAGCAAACGTGAACGGGGTTCACCCCTCCACTTT

len: 14
d_gene: .
abundance: .
v_gene: TRBV28
j_gene: TRBJ2-7
CDR3aa: CASSLGGAWNEQYF
CDR3nt: TGTGCCAGCAGTTTAGGGGGCGCTTGGAACGAGCAGTACTTC

len: 16
d_gene: TRBD2
abundance: .
v_gene: TRBV3-1
j_gene: TRBJ2-1
CDR3aa: CASSQGLAGGLNEQFF
CDR3nt: TGTGCCAGCAGCCAAGGACTAGCGGGGGGGCTTAATGAGCAGTTCTTC

len: 17
d_gene: TRBD2
abundance: few
v_gene: TRBV29-1
j_gene: TRBJ2-3
CDR3aa: CSVEGAGTSGLTDTQYF
CDR3nt: TGCAGCGTTGAGGGGGCCGGGACTAGCGGACTCACAGATACGCAGTATTTT

len: 14
d_gene: .
abundance: once
v_gene: TRBV4-1
j_gene: TRBJ2-7
CDR3aa: CASSQGASVYEQYF
CDR3nt: TGCGCCAGCAGCCAAGGGGCCAGCGTATACGAGCAGTACTTC

len: 12
d_gene: .
abundance: .
v_gene: TRBV29-1
j_gene: TRBJ1-6
CDR3aa: CSGGSIDSPLHF
CDR3nt: TGCAGCGGGGGGAGTATTGATTCACCCCTCCACTTT

len: 19
d_gene: TRBD2
abundance: .
v_gene: TRBV7-2
j_gene: TRBJ2-3
CDR3aa: CASSSHPSSGGPSSDTQYF
CDR3nt: TGTGCCAGCAGCTCACACCCCTCTAGCGGGGGCCCCTCGTCAGATACGCAGTATTTT

len: 15
d_gene: TRBD2
abundance: .
v_gene: TRBV6-5
j_gene: TRBJ2-2
CDR3aa: CASIGLAGGSGELFF
CDR3nt: TGTGCCAGCATAGGACTAGCGGGAGGCTCCGGGGAGCTGTTTTTT

len: 12
d_gene: .
abundance: .
v_gene: TRBV7-9
j_gene: TRBJ1-6
CDR3aa: CASSLDLGRLHF
CDR3nt: TGTGCCAGCAGCTTAGACTTGGGTCGCCTCCACTTT

len: 15
d_gene: TRBD2
abundance: .
v_gene: TRBV28
j_gene: TRBJ2-1
CDR3aa: CASSSGGGAKNEQFF
CDR3nt: TGTGCCAGCAGTTCTGGCGGGGGGGCGAAAAATGAGCAGTTCTTC

len: 13
d_gene: .
abundance: .
v_gene: TRBV20-1
j_gene: TRBJ2-7
CDR3aa: CSAKGFGDYEQYF
CDR3nt: TGCAGTGCTAAGGGATTTGGGGACTACGAGCAGTACTTC

len: 14
d_gene: TRBD2
abundance: .
v_gene: TRBV12-3/TRBV12-4
j_gene: TRBJ2-7
CDR3aa: CASSPGGSYYEQYF
CDR3nt: TGTGCCAGCAGCCCCGGGGGGTCTTACTACGAGCAGTACTTC

len: 12
d_gene: .
abundance: .
v_gene: TRBV9
j_gene: TRBJ1-2
CDR3aa: CASSVGIDGYTF
CDR3nt: TGTGCCAGCAGCGTAGGAATCGATGGCTACACCTTC

len: 15
d_gene: TRBD2
abundance: .
v_gene: TRBV3-1
j_gene: TRBJ2-1
CDR3aa: CDSSQGLAAWNEQFF
CDR3nt: TGTGACAGCAGCCAGGGACTAGCGGCCTGGAATGAGCAGTTCTTC

len: 16
d_gene: .
abundance: .
v_gene: TRBV4-1
j_gene: TRBJ2-3
CDR3aa: CASSQEFGLAKDTQYF
CDR3nt: TGCGCCAGCAGCCAAGAGTTTGGTCTAGCGAAGGATACGCAGTATTTT

len: 15
d_gene: TRBD2
abundance: .
v_gene: TRBV4-3
j_gene: TRBJ2-7
CDR3aa: CASSLMKGGAYEQYF
CDR3nt: TGCGCCAGCAGCCTAATGAAGGGAGGGGCCTACGAGCAGTACTTC

len: 16
d_gene: .
abundance: .
v_gene: TRBV19
j_gene: TRBJ2-7
CDR3aa: CATANYRQGLAYEQYF
CDR3nt: TGTGCCACGGCCAACTATAGACAGGGACTGGCCTACGAGCAGTACTTC

len: 15
d_gene: .
abundance: .
v_gene: TRBV20-1
j_gene: TRBJ2-1
CDR3aa: CSAAAIDGSSNEQFF
CDR3nt: TGCAGTGCTGCCGCGATAGATGGGAGCTCCAATGAGCAGTTCTTC

len: 16
d_gene: TRBD2
abundance: .
v_gene: TRBV7-9
j_gene: TRBJ2-7
CDR3aa: CASSLSSSGSKDEQYF
CDR3nt: TGTGCCAGCAGCTTAAGCTCTAGCGGGAGCAAGGATGAGCAGTACTTC

len: 15
d_gene: .
abundance: .
v_gene: TRBV27
j_gene: TRBJ2-1
CDR3aa: CASSLLQGIPNEQFF
CDR3nt: TGTGCCAGCAGTTTGTTACAGGGAATCCCCAATGAGCAGTTCTTC

len: 16
d_gene: TRBD2
abundance: .
v_gene: TRBV6-6
j_gene: TRBJ2-7
CDR3aa: CASSQRTSGGYYEQYF
CDR3nt: TGTGCCAGCAGTCAACGGACTAGCGGGGGGTACTACGAGCAGTACTTC

len: 16
d_gene: .
abundance: .
v_gene: TRBV6-6
j_gene: TRBJ2-7
CDR3aa: CASSYSKGRQPYEQYF
CDR3nt: TGTGCCAGCAGTTACTCGAAAGGCAGACAGCCCTACGAGCAGTACTTC

len: 14
d_gene: TRBD1
abundance: .
v_gene: TRBV7-2
j_gene: TRBJ2-4
CDR3aa: CASSLMGQGDIQYF
CDR3nt: TGTGCCAGCAGCTTAATGGGACAGGGCGACATTCAGTACTTC

len: 14
d_gene: .
abundance: few
v_gene: TRBV27
j_gene: TRBJ1-1
CDR3aa: CASSLVPINTEAFF
CDR3nt: TGTGCCAGCAGTTTAGTACCGATCAACACTGAAGCTTTCTTT

len: 15
d_gene: TRBD2
abundance: .
v_gene: TRBV12-3/TRBV12-4
j_gene: TRBJ2-2
CDR3aa: CASSFELAGVGELFF
CDR3nt: TGTGCCAGCAGTTTCGAACTAGCGGGGGTCGGGGAGCTGTTTTTT

len: 13
d_gene: .
abundance: .
v_gene: TRBV2
j_gene: TRBJ1-5
CDR3aa: CASRQGLNQPQHF
CDR3nt: TGTGCCAGCAGACAGGGACTAAATCAGCCCCAGCATTTT

len: 16
d_gene: TRBD2
abundance: .
v_gene: TRBV3-1
j_gene: TRBJ2-5
CDR3aa: CASSPWTSGGAKTQYF
CDR3nt: TGTGCCAGCAGCCCCTGGACTAGCGGGGGGGCGAAGACCCAGTACTTC

len: 18
d_gene: .
abundance: .
v_gene: TRBV12-3/TRBV12-4
j_gene: TRBJ2-6
CDR3aa: CASSFRRPLDSGANVLTF
CDR3nt: TGTGCCAGCAGTTTTAGAAGACCACTCGACTCTGGGGCCAACGTCCTGACTTTC

len: 13
d_gene: .
abundance: .
v_gene: TRBV27
j_gene: TRBJ2-1
CDR3aa: CASNGKANNEQFF
CDR3nt: TGTGCCAGCAACGGGAAGGCAAACAATGAGCAGTTCTTC

len: 15
d_gene: .
abundance: .
v_gene: TRBV7-2
j_gene: TRBJ2-7
CDR3aa: CASTGSTTDSYEQYF
CDR3nt: TGTGCCAGCACCGGATCAACAACCGACTCCTACGAGCAGTACTTC

len: 15
d_gene: TRBD1
abundance: .
v_gene: TRBV10-3
j_gene: TRBJ1-5
CDR3aa: CAISRGGGSNQPQHF
CDR3nt: TGTGCCATCAGTCGAGGGGGCGGAAGCAATCAGCCCCAGCATTTT

len: 16
d_gene: TRBD1
abundance: .
v_gene: TRBV5-5
j_gene: TRBJ2-7
CDR3aa: CASSQPGQGTYNEQYF
CDR3nt: TGTGCCAGCAGCCAACCGGGACAGGGGACCTACAATGAGCAGTACTTC

len: 13
d_gene: .
abundance: .
v_gene: TRBV6-5
j_gene: TRBJ1-1
CDR3aa: CASIPPGGTEAFF
CDR3nt: TGTGCCAGCATCCCGCCCGGGGGCACTGAAGCTTTCTTT

len: 17
d_gene: TRBD1
abundance: .
v_gene: TRBV7-9
j_gene: TRBJ1-2
CDR3aa: CASSYGTGGAANYGYTF
CDR3nt: TGTGCCAGCAGCTACGGGACAGGTGGGGCAGCTAACTATGGCTACACCTTC

len: 19
d_gene: TRBD2
abundance: .
v_gene: TRBV7-2
j_gene: TRBJ2-2
CDR3aa: CASSLIGLAGGPDTGELFF
CDR3nt: TGTGCCAGCAGCTTAATAGGACTAGCGGGGGGGCCAGACACCGGGGAGCTGTTTTTT

len: 12
d_gene: .
abundance: .
v_gene: TRBV5-1
j_gene: TRBJ2-1
CDR3aa: CASKTEYNEQFF
CDR3nt: TGCGCCAGCAAAACAGAATACAATGAGCAGTTCTTC

len: 15
d_gene: TRBD1
abundance: .
v_gene: TRBV7-9
j_gene: TRBJ1-1
CDR3aa: CASSSRDRGHTEAFF
CDR3nt: TGTGCCAGCAGCTCCCGGGACAGGGGTCACACTGAAGCTTTCTTT

len: 13
d_gene: .
abundance: few
v_gene: TRBV20-1
j_gene: TRBJ2-7
CDR3aa: CSAQGPETHEQYF
CDR3nt: TGCAGTGCCCAGGGCCCCGAGACCCACGAGCAGTACTTC

len: 14
d_gene: .
abundance: few
v_gene: TRBV5-1
j_gene: TRBJ2-2
CDR3aa: CASSHTINTGELFF
CDR3nt: TGCGCCAGCAGCCATACTATAAACACCGGGGAGCTGTTTTTT

len: 14
d_gene: .
abundance: many
v_gene: TRBV12-3/TRBV12-4
j_gene: TRBJ2-7
CDR3aa: CASRTGHRNYEQYF
CDR3nt: TGTGCCAGCAGAACGGGACATAGGAATTACGAGCAGTACTTC

len: 15
d_gene: .
abundance: few
v_gene: TRBV6-2/TRBV6-3
j_gene: TRBJ2-1
CDR3aa: CASSSLRAGHNEQFF
CDR3nt: TGTGCCAGCAGTTCCCTTCGGGCGGGACACAATGAGCAGTTCTTC

len: 16
d_gene: TRBD2
abundance: .
v_gene: TRBV7-2
j_gene: TRBJ2-1
CDR3aa: CASSLVLAENLNEQFF
CDR3nt: TGTGCCAGCAGCTTGGTACTAGCGGAGAACCTCAATGAGCAGTTCTTC

len: 15
d_gene: .
abundance: .
v_gene: TRBV6-6
j_gene: TRBJ2-5
CDR3aa: CASSYSRTNWETQYF
CDR3nt: TGTGCCAGCAGTTACTCGCGAACTAATTGGGAGACCCAGTACTTC

len: 15
d_gene: TRBD1
abundance: .
v_gene: TRBV30
j_gene: TRBJ1-4
CDR3aa: CAWSGPGQGSEKLFF
CDR3nt: TGTGCCTGGAGCGGGCCGGGACAGGGGAGTGAAAAACTGTTTTTT

len: 17
d_gene: .
abundance: .
v_gene: TRBV6-5
j_gene: TRBJ2-1
CDR3aa: CASSSTTASRNYNEQFF
CDR3nt: TGTGCCAGCAGTTCTACGACCGCCTCGCGCAACTACAATGAGCAGTTCTTC

len: 12
d_gene: .
abundance: .
v_gene: TRBV6-5
j_gene: TRBJ1-2
CDR3aa: CASSYAGEGYTF
CDR3nt: TGTGCCAGCAGTTACGCCGGGGAAGGCTACACCTTC

len: 13
d_gene: .
abundance: .
v_gene: TRBV29-1
j_gene: TRBJ2-7
CDR3aa: CSVAVLGSYEQYF
CDR3nt: TGCAGCGTTGCTGTCCTCGGGAGCTACGAGCAGTACTTC

len: 17
d_gene: .
abundance: .
v_gene: TRBV28
j_gene: TRBJ1-1
CDR3aa: CASTPVEPTAWNTEAFF
CDR3nt: TGTGCCAGCACCCCTGTGGAGCCGACGGCGTGGAACACTGAAGCTTTCTTT

len: 16
d_gene: TRBD1
abundance: once
v_gene: TRBV6-6
j_gene: TRBJ2-7
CDR3aa: CASSYSGGQVSYEQYF
CDR3nt: TGTGCCAGCAGTTACTCGGGGGGACAGGTCTCCTACGAGCAGTACTTC